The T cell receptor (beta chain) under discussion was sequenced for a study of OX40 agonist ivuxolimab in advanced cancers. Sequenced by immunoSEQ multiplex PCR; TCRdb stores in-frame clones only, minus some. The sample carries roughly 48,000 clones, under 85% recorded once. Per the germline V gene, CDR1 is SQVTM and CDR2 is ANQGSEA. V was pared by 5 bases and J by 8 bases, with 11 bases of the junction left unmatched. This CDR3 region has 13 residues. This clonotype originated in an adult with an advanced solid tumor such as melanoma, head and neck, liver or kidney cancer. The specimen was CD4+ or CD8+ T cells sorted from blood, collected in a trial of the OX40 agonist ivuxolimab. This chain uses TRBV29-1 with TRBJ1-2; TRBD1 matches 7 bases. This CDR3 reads CSVTRSGTEGYTF. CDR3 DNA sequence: TGCAGCGTTACACGATCCGGGACAGAAGGCTACACCTTC.